This TCR beta chain was recorded in a study of shared clonotypes between healthy human individuals. Study context: The study used three CD4 naive, three CD4 memory, two CD8 naive and one CD8 memory plate per donor. General study findings and limits: The study generally estimated greater richness for naive than memory subsets. Among several donors, roughly 5% of naive CD4 clonotypes were found in common. Non-shared clonotypes had lower generation probabilities than those shared by all four donors.

With respect to this clone: Its cognate antigen is unknown. The same CDR3 also results from other DNA sequences found in this sample.

The CDR3 totals 14 residues. In germline, CDR1 is MNHNY, CDR2 SVGAGI (reference sequence). J was trimmed by 4 bases and V by 2 bases; bases with no gene match: 1. This table comes from immunoSEQ multiplex PCR, and its TCRdb copy is limited to in-frame clones, with some not included. The sample lists 2,500,000 or so clones; more than 80% were seen once. The receptor's source is a man aged 18 to 29 in good health. Input material: naive CD4+ T cells sorted from blood. Subset denoted: CD45RA+ positively selected. V usage is TRBV6-6 and J usage is TRBJ1-1; 10 bases are shared with TRBD1. DNA of the CDR3: TGTGCCAGCAGTTACGGGACAGGGGCCACTGAAGCTTTCTTT. Protein sequence: CASSYGTGATEAFF.